Reported below is one TCR beta chain. The antigen is undetermined. The data are from a study of T cell responses to AZD1222 COVID-19 vaccine. Study conclusions and caveats: Most donors were white British, females outnumbered males, and clonal diversity was possibly underestimated.

Clones were sequenced by immunoSEQ multiplex PCR, and TCRdb holds only the in-frame ones, with some missing. The sample includes some 130,000 clones, 80% to 90% of them seen just once. Germline CDR1 is SGDLS and CDR2 is YYNGEE. Trimming stripped 4 bases from V and 7 bases from J, with 23 bases between. This CDR3 comprises 17 residues. Source: peripheral blood, taken on day 0 of AZD1222 vaccination. This receptor was obtained from an adult in good health. The V call is TRBV9, the J call TRBJ2-2; D possibly corresponds to TRBD1 (6 bases). In DNA, the CDR3 is TGTGCCAGCAGCCCTCCCTGGGCCACAGGGCCGGGCGGGGAGCTGTTTTTT. Translating gives CASSPPWATGPGGELFF. Based on the CDR3 plus reference TRBV9 and TRBJ2-2, the full variable domain is DSGVTQTPKHLITATGQRVTLRCSPRSGDLSVYWYQQSLDQGLQFLIQYYNGEERAKGNILERFSAQQFPDLHSELNLSSLELGDSALYFCASSPPWATGPGGELFFGEGSRLTVL.